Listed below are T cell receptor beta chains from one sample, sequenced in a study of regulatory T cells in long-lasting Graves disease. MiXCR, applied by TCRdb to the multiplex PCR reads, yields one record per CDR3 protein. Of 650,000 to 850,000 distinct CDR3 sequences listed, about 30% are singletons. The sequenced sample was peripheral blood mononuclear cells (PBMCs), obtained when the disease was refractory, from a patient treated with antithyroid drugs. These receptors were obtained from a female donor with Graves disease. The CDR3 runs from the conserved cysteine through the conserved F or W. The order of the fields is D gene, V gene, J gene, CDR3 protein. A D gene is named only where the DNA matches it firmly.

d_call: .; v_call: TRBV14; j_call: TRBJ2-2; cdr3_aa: CASSQEQRDTARGTGELFF
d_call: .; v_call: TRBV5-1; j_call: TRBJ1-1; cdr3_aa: CASISGGTEAFF
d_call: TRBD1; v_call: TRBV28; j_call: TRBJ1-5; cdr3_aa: CASTWTGVGNQPQHF
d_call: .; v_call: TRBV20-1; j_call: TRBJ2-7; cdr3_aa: CSARDRISGSSYEQYF
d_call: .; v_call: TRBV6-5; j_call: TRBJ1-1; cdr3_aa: CASSYRSGWTEAFF
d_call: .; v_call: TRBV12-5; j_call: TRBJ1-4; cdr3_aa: CASGLVQGSALDTAF
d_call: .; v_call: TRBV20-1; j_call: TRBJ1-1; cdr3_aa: CSARGGDPGSEAFF
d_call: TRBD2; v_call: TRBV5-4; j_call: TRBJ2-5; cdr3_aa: CASSLPSFGASGQETQYF
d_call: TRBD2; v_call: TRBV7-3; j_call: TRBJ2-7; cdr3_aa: CASSLGPAGFYEQYF
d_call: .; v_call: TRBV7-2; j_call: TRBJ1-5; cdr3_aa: CASSRRGGDQPQHF
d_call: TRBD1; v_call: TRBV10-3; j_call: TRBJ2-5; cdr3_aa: CAIRVPGQAKETQYF
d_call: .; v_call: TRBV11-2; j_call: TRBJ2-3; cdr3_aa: CASRHTGDTQYF
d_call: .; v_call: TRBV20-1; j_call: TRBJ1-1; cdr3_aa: CLARAGMNTEAFF